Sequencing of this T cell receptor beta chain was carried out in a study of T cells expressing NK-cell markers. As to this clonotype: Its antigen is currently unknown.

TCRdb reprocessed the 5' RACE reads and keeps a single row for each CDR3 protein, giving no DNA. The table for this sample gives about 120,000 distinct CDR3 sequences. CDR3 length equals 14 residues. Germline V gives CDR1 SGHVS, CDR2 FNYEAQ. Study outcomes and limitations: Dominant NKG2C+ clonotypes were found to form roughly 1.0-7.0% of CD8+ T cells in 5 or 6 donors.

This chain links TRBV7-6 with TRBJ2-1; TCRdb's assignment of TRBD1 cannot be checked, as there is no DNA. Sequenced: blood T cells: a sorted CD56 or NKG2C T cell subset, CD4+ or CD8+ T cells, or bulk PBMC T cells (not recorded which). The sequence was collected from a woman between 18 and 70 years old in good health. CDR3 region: CASSLLSQINEQFF.